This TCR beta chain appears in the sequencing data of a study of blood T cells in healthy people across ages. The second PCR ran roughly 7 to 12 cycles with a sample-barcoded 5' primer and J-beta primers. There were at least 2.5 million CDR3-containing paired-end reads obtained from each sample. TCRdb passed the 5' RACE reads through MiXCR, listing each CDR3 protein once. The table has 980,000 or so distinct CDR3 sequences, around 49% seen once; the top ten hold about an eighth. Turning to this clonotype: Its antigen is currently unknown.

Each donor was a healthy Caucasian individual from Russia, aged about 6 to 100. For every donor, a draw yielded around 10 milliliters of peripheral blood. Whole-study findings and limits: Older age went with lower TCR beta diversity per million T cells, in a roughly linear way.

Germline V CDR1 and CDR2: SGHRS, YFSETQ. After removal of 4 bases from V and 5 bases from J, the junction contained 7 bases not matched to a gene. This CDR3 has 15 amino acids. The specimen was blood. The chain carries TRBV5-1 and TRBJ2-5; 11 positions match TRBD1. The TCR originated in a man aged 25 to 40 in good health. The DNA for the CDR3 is TGCGCCAGCAGCCTATGGACAGGGGGCTTGGAGACCCAGTACTTC. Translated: CASSLWTGGLETQYF.